The 24 T cell receptor beta chains below come from one sample, sequenced in a study of persistence of HIV-infected CD4 T cells. The libraries were made with immunoSEQ version 4 in survey mode. The assay was immunoSEQ multiplex PCR, and TCRdb's table has in-frame clones only and misses some. Seen here are some 30,000 clones, 82% observed once, and the top ten hold around 6.6%. For these TCRs, the target antigens are not known. Lysates of CMV-infected fibroblasts at around 9.8 ug/mL stimulated these cells. CD40L-negative CD69-negative CD45RO-high memory CD4+ T cells were sorted as populations depleted of antigen-responding cells. The sample consisted of CD4+ T cells sorted from PBMCs after 18-hour stimulation, taken from a patient who received antiretroviral therapy. The receptors were gathered from an adult woman with HIV who was CMV-seropositive.

In the case of this clone: The sample has other DNA sequences that encode this CDR3 too. CDR3 residues: CATSDLSENYGYTF. The CDR3 DNA sequence: TGTGCCACCAGTGATTTGAGTGAGAACTATGGCTACACCTTC. This chain connects TRBV24-1 to TRBJ1-2; D gene uncertain. Germline assignment: CDR1 KGHDR and CDR2 SFDVKD. CDR3 length equals 14 residues. Trimming removed 0 bases from V and 2 bases from J, with 6 bases in between.

The chain combines TRBV10-3 with TRBJ1-1; TRBD1 might be the D (5 bases). V was trimmed by 0 bases and J by 1 base, leaving 6 bases between them. This CDR3 comprises 14 residues. Germline CDR1 reads ENHRY; CDR2 reads SYGVKD. CDR3 amino acids: CAISESDRNTEAFF. The CDR3, as DNA: TGTGCCATCAGTGAGTCTGACAGGAACACTGAAGCTTTCTTT.

This rearrangement joins TRBV3-1 (or the pseudogene TRBV3-2) to TRBJ1-6, with 7 bases lining up with TRBD1. This CDR3 contains 15 residues. CDR1 and CDR2 from the germline V gene are LGHDT and YNNKEL (reference sequence). Trimming removed 2 bases from V and 6 bases from J; junction bases left unmatched: 4. The CDR3 loop is CASSQRQGGNSPLHF. As DNA, the CDR3 is TGTGCCAGCAGCCAACGTCAGGGGGGTAATTCACCCCTCCACTTT.

The genes are TRBV18 and TRBJ2-5, with no clear D. Germline V gives CDR1 KGHSH, CDR2 LQKENI. Trimming took off 3 bases at V and 2 bases at J, with 10 bases between the two ends. The length of the CDR3 is 14 residues. The CDR3 protein is CASSPQVAQETQYF. The CDR3 DNA reads as TGTGCCAGCTCACCGCAGGTAGCACAAGAGACCCAGTACTTC.

CDR3 bases: TGTGCCAGCAGCTTGGGCGAGAGGCGCACAGATACGCAGTATTTT. Translating it yields CASSLGERRTDTQYF. The rearrangement links TRBV13 to TRBJ2-3; D gene ambiguous. CDR3 length equals 15 residues. In germline, CDR1 is PRHDT, CDR2 FYEKMQ (reference sequence). The V end lost 3 bases, the J end lost 1 base, and 11 bases lay between the germline ends.

The V gene is TRBV24-1, the J gene TRBJ2-1; D is undetermined. The CDR3 runs to 16 residues. CDR1 is KGHDR and CDR2 is SFDVKD in the germline V gene. V lost 2 bases, J lost 4 bases, and 14 bases lay in between. The CDR3 is CATSDSTTAKYNEQFF. The CDR3 coding sequence is TGTGCCACCAGTGATTCCACTACCGCAAAATACAATGAGCAGTTCTTC.

This chain links TRBV7-2 with TRBJ1-2; 8 nucleotides match TRBD1. Germline V gives CDR1 SGHTA, CDR2 FQGNSA. Germline trimming cut 5 bases from V and 4 bases from J; bases unmatched to any gene: 9. This CDR3 region has 15 residues. CDR3 sequence reads: CASSKGAGGGYGYTF. The DNA of the CDR3 is TGTGCCAGCAGCAAGGGGGCAGGGGGCGGCTATGGCTACACCTTC.

This clone was seen more than once but under ten times. Within the sample, other DNA sequences also encode this same CDR3. The gene calls are TRBV7-9 and TRBJ2-1; 8 bases line up with TRBD2. V was pared by 3 bases and J by 6 bases, with 4 bases of the junction left unmatched. The CDR3 length is 14 residues. The V gene's germline CDR1 is SEHNR and CDR2 FQNEAQ (reference sequence). Here the CDR3 DNA reads TGTGCCAGCAGCTTGGGACTAGGTGGCAATGAGCAGTTCTTC. Its translation is CASSLGLGGNEQFF. Full variable domain (outside the CDR3, taken from reference TRBV7-9 and TRBJ2-1): DTGVSQNPRHKITKRGQNVTFRCDPISEHNRLYWYRQTLGQGPEFLTYFQNEAQLEKSRLLSDRFSAERPKGSFSTLEIQRTEQGDSAMYLCASSLGLGGNEQFFGPGTRLTVL.

The chain employs TRBV5-1 and TRBJ2-1; 7 bases fit TRBD2. The J segment lost 4 bases and the V segment lost 2 bases, leaving 9 bases of the junction unmatched. The CDR3 has 16 residues. Germline-derived CDR1 and CDR2 are SGHRS and YFSETQ. The CDR3 is CASSLGGNGGYNEQFF. CDR3 DNA sequence: TGCGCCAGCAGCTTAGGAGGGAACGGGGGGTACAATGAGCAGTTCTTC.

The chain is built from TRBV6-1 and TRBJ2-4; 10 bases map to TRBD2. Germline values: CDR1 MNHNS, CDR2 SASEGT. The CDR3 runs to 19 residues. V trimming: 1 base; J trimming: 2 bases; junction bases outside the gene matches: 11. The CDR3 loop is CASSEEASGRVGTKNIQYF. CDR3 coding DNA: TGTGCCAGCAGTGAAGAAGCTAGCGGGAGAGTAGGAACCAAAAACATTCAGTACTTC.

The chain has TRBV5-1 and TRBJ1-1, with 7 bases fitting TRBD1. J lost 3 bases, V lost 5 bases, and 7 bases had no gene match. The CDR3 covers 14 residues. Germline V gives CDR1 SGHRS, CDR2 YFSETQ. CDR3 in amino acids: CASRPGGKDTEAFF. CDR3 coding DNA: TGCGCCAGCAGACCAGGGGGGAAGGACACTGAAGCTTTCTTT.

This chain links TRBV18 with TRBJ2-3; D is perhaps TRBD2 (7 bases). Germline V gene data show CDR1 as KGHSH and CDR2 as LQKENI. This CDR3 comprises 15 residues. V was clipped by 4 bases and J by 0 bases, with 11 bases between them. The CDR3 sequence: CASSHGGASTDTQYF. CDR3 sequence (DNA): TGTGCCAGCTCACATGGGGGGGCTAGCACAGATACGCAGTATTTT. Supplemented by reference TRBV18 and TRBJ2-3, the full variable domain reads NAGVMQNPRHLVRRRGQEARLRCSPMKGHSHVYWYRQLPEEGLKFMVYLQKENIIDESGMPKERFSAEFPKEGPSILRIQQVVRGDSAAYFCASSHGGASTDTQYFGPGTRLTVL.

This rearrangement joins TRBV2 to TRBJ1-6, with D unclear. The CDR3 is made up of 12 amino acids. Germline V gene lookup returns CDR1 SNHLY and CDR2 FYNNEI. Trimming removed 7 bases from V and 7 bases from J, with 8 bases in between. CDR3 loop: CASMLGNSPLHF. The DNA of the CDR3 is TGTGCCAGCATGTTAGGAAATTCACCCCTCCACTTT.

V and J are TRBV6-5 and TRBJ1-5; 7 bases match TRBD1. The CDR3 is 15 amino acids. Germline CDR1 and CDR2: MNHEY and SVGAGI. With 4 bases clipped from V and 4 bases from J, the junction kept 7 bases outside the gene matches. CDR3 sequence: CASSSSDRENQPQHF. The DNA of the CDR3 is TGTGCCAGCAGTTCCAGCGACAGGGAAAATCAGCCCCAGCATTTT.

The V gene is TRBV19, the J gene TRBJ1-5; TRBD1 might be the D (6 bases). V lost 4 bases and J lost 0, with 16 bases in between. The CDR3 loop spans 17 amino acids. Per germline, CDR1 LNHDA and CDR2 SQIVND (reference sequence). The CDR3, as DNA: TGTGCCAGTAGTACAGGGGCTACCATCTATAGCAATCAGCCCCAGCATTTT. Its translation is CASSTGATIYSNQPQHF. Based on the CDR3 plus reference TRBV19 and TRBJ1-5, the full variable domain is DGGITQSPKYLFRKEGQNVTLSCEQNLNHDAMYWYRQDPGQGLRLIYYSQIVNDFQKGDIAEGYSVSREKKESFPLTVTSAQKNPTAFYLCASSTGATIYSNQPQHFGDGTRLSIL.

This clone has only a few counts. The rearrangement links TRBV6-1 to TRBJ1-6; no clear D. The CDR3 spans 14 residues. The germline V gene has CDR1 MNHNS and CDR2 SASEGT. Trimming took 2 bases from V and 10 from J, leaving 12 bases between them. The CDR3 region is CASSEWQVSSPLHF. The DNA of the CDR3 is TGTGCCAGCAGTGAATGGCAGGTTTCCTCACCCCTCCACTTT.

The gene calls are TRBV4-3 and TRBJ2-5; 8 nucleotides match TRBD2. J gave up 7 bases and V 0 bases, and 4 bases lay outside the gene matches. From germline, CDR1 is LGHNA and CDR2 YSLEER. This CDR3 comprises 14 residues. This CDR3 reads CASSQDLAGGTQYF. The CDR3 region has the DNA TGCGCCAGCAGCCAAGACTTGGCGGGGGGGACCCAGTACTTC.

This clone has a handful of counts. The rearrangement uses TRBV12-3 or TRBV12-4 and TRBJ2-6; D remains unclear. V lost 8 bases to trimming and J lost 1 base, with 6 bases between them. This CDR3 is 13 amino acids long. Here the CDR3 DNA reads TGTGCCAGCCACCTATCTGGGGCCAACGTCCTGACTTTC. This gives the protein CASHLSGANVLTF.

This chain joins TRBV7-2 and TRBJ1-5; D is unresolved. Germline assignment: CDR1 SGHTA and CDR2 FQGNSA. Between the trimmed V and J ends, which lost 5 bases and 3 bases, there was a span of 8 bases. The CDR3 has 13 residues. DNA of the CDR3: TGTGCCAGCAGCCCTCGTCCCAATCAGCCCCAGCATTTT. This codes for CASSPRPNQPQHF. Based on the CDR3 plus reference TRBV7-2 and TRBJ1-5, the full variable domain is GAGVSQSPSNKVTEKGKDVELRCDPISGHTALYWYRQSLGQGLEFLIYFQGNSAPDKSGLPSDRFSAERTGGSVSTLTIQRTQQEDSAVYLCASSPRPNQPQHFGDGTRLSIL.

V is TRBV28 and J is TRBJ1-4, with 7 bases that match TRBD1. Germline trimming cut 3 bases from V and 11 bases from J; bases unmatched to any gene: 3. Germline lookup yields CDR1 MDHEN and CDR2 SYDVKM. This CDR3 contains 12 residues. The chain's CDR3 is CASSLTGRKLFF. In DNA, the CDR3 is TGTGCCAGCAGTTTGACAGGGAGGAAACTGTTTTTT.

The gene calls are TRBV27 and TRBJ1-4; TRBD1 matches 8 bases. From germline, CDR1 is MNHEY and CDR2 SMNVEV (reference sequence). The CDR3 length is 18 residues. The junction had 12 bases not matched to a gene; V was cut back by 6 bases and J by 0 bases. The CDR3 sequence: CASRDRDRSIATNEKLFF. The DNA of the CDR3 is TGTGCCAGCAGAGACCGGGACAGGAGTATCGCAACTAATGAAAAACTGTTTTTT.

This chain connects TRBV6-2 or TRBV6-3 to TRBJ2-7, with 7 bases lining up with TRBD2. J lost 2 bases, V lost 4 bases, and 17 bases had no gene match. The CDR3 consists of 18 residues. Germline CDR1 reads MNHEY; CDR2 reads SVGEGT. For the CDR3, the DNA is TGTGCCAGCAGTTCCAAAAAAATCCTCGCGGGGGTCGCCTACGAGCAGTACTTC. Residues: CASSSKKILAGVAYEQYF.

The table lists this clone with a count of one. The rearrangement joins TRBV2 to TRBJ1-1; D is possibly TRBD1 (5 bases). V was shortened by 5 bases and J by 1 base, with 14 bases between the two germline ends. Germline CDR1 is SNHLY and CDR2 is FYNNEI. The CDR3 totals 15 residues. The CDR3 bases are TGTGCCAGCAGTAACCAGGGACTTAAGAACACTGAAGCTTTCTTT. The encoded protein is CASSNQGLKNTEAFF.

This clone turned up a few times. V and J are TRBV12-3 or TRBV12-4 and TRBJ1-1; D remains unclear. The CDR3 length is 13 residues. V lost 4 bases to trimming and J lost 6 bases, with 12 bases between them. The CDR3 sequence: CASSSEVLAEAFF. In DNA form, the CDR3 reads TGTGCCAGCAGTTCGGAGGTCCTTGCTGAAGCTTTCTTT.